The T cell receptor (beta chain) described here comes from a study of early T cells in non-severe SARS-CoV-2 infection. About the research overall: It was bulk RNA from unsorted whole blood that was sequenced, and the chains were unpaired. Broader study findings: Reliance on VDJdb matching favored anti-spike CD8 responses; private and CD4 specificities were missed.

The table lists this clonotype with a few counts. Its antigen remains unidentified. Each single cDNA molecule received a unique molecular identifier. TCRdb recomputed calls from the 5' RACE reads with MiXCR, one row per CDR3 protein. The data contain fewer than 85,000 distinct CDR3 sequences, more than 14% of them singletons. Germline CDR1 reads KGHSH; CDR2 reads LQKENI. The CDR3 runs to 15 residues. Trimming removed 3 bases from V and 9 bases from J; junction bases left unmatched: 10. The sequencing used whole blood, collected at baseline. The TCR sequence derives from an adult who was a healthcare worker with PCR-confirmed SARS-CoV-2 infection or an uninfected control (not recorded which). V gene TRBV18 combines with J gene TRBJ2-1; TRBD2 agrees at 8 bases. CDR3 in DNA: TGTGCCAGCTCACCCCGGACGGGAGGGCCGGGTGAGCAGTTCTTC. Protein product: CASSPRTGGPGEQFF. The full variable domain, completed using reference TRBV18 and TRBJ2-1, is NAGVMQNPRHLVRRRGQEARLRCSPMKGHSHVYWYRQLPEEGLKFMVYLQKENIIDESGMPKERFSAEFPKEGPSILRIQQVVRGDSAAYFCASSPRTGGPGEQFFGPGTRLTVL.